The 19 T cell receptor beta chains below were found in one sample sequenced in a study of blood T cell repertoires in COVID-19. Measured with immunoSEQ multiplex PCR; TCRdb has only the in-frame clones, and not every one. The data contain some 200,000 clones, 80% to 85% of them seen just once; the ten biggest clones take up 8.5% to 10%. The sequenced sample consisted of PBMCs or T cells enriched from blood (not recorded which). These receptors came from a woman aged 50 to 65 with acute COVID-19.

J is TRBJ2-1 and V is TRBV29-1, with a tentative D call TRBD1 (5 bases). CDR1 and CDR2 from the germline V gene are SQVTM and ANQGSEA. Trimming took 6 bases from V and 8 from J, leaving 14 bases between them. This CDR3 has 12 amino acids. The CDR3 protein is CSVLFRDDEQFF. In nucleotides, the CDR3 is TGCAGCGTCCTATTCAGGGATGATGAGCAGTTCTTC.

V gene TRBV7-6 combines with J gene TRBJ2-1, with D perhaps matching TRBD2 (5 bases). Looked up from germline, CDR1 is SGHVS and CDR2 is FNYEAQ. V was pared by 0 bases and J by 6 bases, with 15 bases between. The CDR3 loop spans 16 amino acids. The CDR3 spells CASSLAPLVSGNEQFF. CDR3 nucleotides: TGTGCCAGCAGCTTAGCCCCTCTGGTGAGCGGCAATGAGCAGTTCTTC.

This clone showed up just once. The chain is built from TRBV30 and TRBJ1-4; D call uncertain. CDR1 is GTSNPN and CDR2 is SVGIG in the germline V gene (reference sequence). This CDR3 has 11 residues. The CDR3 here is CVGKAVEKLFF. The CDR3 nucleotides are TGTGTCGGCAAAGCGGTTGAAAAACTGTTTTTT.

This clone was picked up a small number of times. The V call is TRBV10-3, the J call TRBJ1-6, with unresolved D. V dropped 0 bases and J dropped 7 bases, with 4 bases sitting between them. This CDR3 is built from 13 residues. Germline V gene lookup returns CDR1 ENHRY and CDR2 SYGVKD. The CDR3 DNA reads as TGTGCCATCAGTGAGTCTGAGAATTCACCCCTCCACTTT. It translates to CAISESENSPLHF.

The CDR3 loop is CASSPGQGSNQPQHF. The CDR3 DNA sequence: TGTGCCAGCAGCCCAGGACAGGGGTCCAATCAGCCCCAGCATTTT. The chain combines TRBV28 with TRBJ1-5; 9 bases match TRBD1. With 6 bases clipped from V and 3 bases from J, the junction kept 6 bases outside the gene matches. This CDR3 has 15 residues. Germline values: CDR1 MDHEN, CDR2 SYDVKM.

This clone was detected only a few times. The chain recombines TRBV2 with TRBJ1-6, with a tentative D call TRBD1 (6 bases). The V and J ends lost 4 bases and 9 bases respectively, with 13 bases between them. CDR3 length: 14 amino acids. The germline gives CDR1 SNHLY, CDR2 FYNNEI. The CDR3: CASSVDSSSSPLHF. In DNA, the CDR3 is TGTGCCAGCAGTGTGGACAGTTCCAGTTCACCCCTCCACTTT.

This chain links TRBV9 with TRBJ2-3; tentatively, D is TRBD1 (6 bases). The CDR3 covers 16 residues. Trimming left V 5 bases short and J 2 bases short, with 18 bases between. Germline-derived CDR1 and CDR2 are SGDLS and YYNGEE. CDR3 region: CASSNGVTGYTDTQYF. The CDR3 nucleotides are TGTGCCAGCAGTAATGGGGTTACAGGGTACACAGATACGCAGTATTTT. The whole variable domain, remainder taken from reference TRBV9 and TRBJ2-3, is DSGVTQTPKHLITATGQRVTLRCSPRSGDLSVYWYQQSLDQGLQFLIQYYNGEERAKGNILERFSAQQFPDLHSELNLSSLELGDSALYFCASSNGVTGYTDTQYFGPGTRLTVL.

The chain couples TRBV5-8 to TRBJ1-3; a weak D match, TRBD1 (5 bases). CDR1 is SGHTS, CDR2 YDEGEE, per germline. This CDR3 is built from 14 residues. The V end lost 0 bases, the J end lost 7 bases, and 11 bases lay between the germline ends. This CDR3 is CASSLGQGWNTIYF. CDR3 nucleotides: TGTGCCAGCAGCTTGGGGCAGGGTTGGAACACCATATATTTT. Full variable domain (rest looked up from reference TRBV5-8 and TRBJ1-3): EAGVTQSPTHLIKTRGQQATLRCSPISGHTSVYWYQQALGLGLQFLLWYDEGEERNRGNFPPRFSGRQFPNYSSELNVNALELEDSALYLCASSLGQGWNTIYFGEGSWLTVV.

The rearrangement links TRBV6-4 to TRBJ1-2, with 7 nucleotides matching TRBD1. V was clipped by 3 bases and J by 8 bases; unmatched bases: 9. Germline V CDR1 and CDR2: MRHNA, SNTAGT. This CDR3 comprises 14 residues. The CDR3 reads CASSDSSGGEGYTF. The CDR3 DNA follows: TGTGCCAGCAGTGATTCATCAGGGGGTGAGGGCTACACCTTC.

The chain has TRBV27 and TRBJ1-1; 8 bases map to TRBD1. Trimming cost V 5 bases and J 0 bases; bases outside gene matches: 5. The germline V gene encodes CDR1 MNHEY and CDR2 SMNVEV (reference sequence). The CDR3 contains 15 residues. In DNA, the CDR3 is TGTGCCAGCAGTAAACAGACAGGGGTGAACACTGAAGCTTTCTTT. Protein sequence: CASSKQTGVNTEAFF.

The J gene is TRBJ2-3, the V gene TRBV28, with 14 positions matching TRBD2. The germline gives CDR1 MDHEN, CDR2 SYDVKM. V shed 0 bases, J shed 4 bases, and the junction held 9 bases outside the gene matches. The CDR3 consists of 19 residues. CDR3 region: CASSLWSAMTSGRADTQYF. In nucleotides, the CDR3 is TGTGCCAGCAGTTTATGGTCCGCCATGACTAGCGGGAGGGCAGATACGCAGTATTTT.

This clone was counted a few times. V usage is TRBV13 and J usage is TRBJ2-4; 10 bases are a match to TRBD2. The CDR3 totals 19 residues. Trimming cost V 5 bases and J 6 bases; bases outside gene matches: 19. CDR1 is PRHDT, CDR2 FYEKMQ, per germline (reference sequence). CDR3 protein: CASSLPRPSGGALLNIQYF. For the CDR3, the DNA is TGTGCCAGCAGCCTCCCCAGGCCTAGCGGGGGTGCCTTATTAAACATTCAGTACTTC.

This clone showed up just a few times. The rearrangement uses TRBV18 and TRBJ1-4, with 8 bases matching TRBD1. V lost 7 bases and J lost 8; bases outside the gene matches: 6. The CDR3 loop spans 13 amino acids. The germline CDR1 and CDR2 sequences are KGHSH and LQKENI. CDR3 sequence reads: CASFRTGTEKLFF. The CDR3 coding sequence is TGTGCCAGCTTCAGGACAGGGACGGAAAAACTGTTTTTT.

V is TRBV6-2 or TRBV6-3 and J is TRBJ2-5; weak D call: TRBD2 (6 bases). Trimming took 5 bases from V and 5 from J, leaving 18 bases between them. The CDR3 length is 15 residues. Germline V gene data show CDR1 as MNHEY and CDR2 as SVGEGT. The CDR3 DNA reads TGTGCCAGCAGTATAGGAGGGTCGGGTTGGGAGACCCAGTACTTC. Its protein is CASSIGGSGWETQYF.

The chain joins TRBV7-3 to TRBJ2-2; D is undetermined. The CDR3 has 15 amino acids. V was pared by 2 bases and J by 3 bases, with 10 bases between. Germline V gene lookup returns CDR1 SGHTA and CDR2 FQGTGA. CDR3 region: CASSLGYGDTGELFF. The CDR3, as DNA: TGTGCCAGCAGCTTAGGGTACGGAGACACCGGGGAGCTGTTTTTT.

This chain joins TRBV24-1 and TRBJ2-1; 10 bases fit TRBD2. In germline, CDR1 is KGHDR, CDR2 SFDVKD. The length of the CDR3 is 15 residues. V was pared by 9 bases and J by 2 bases, with 6 bases of the junction left unmatched. DNA for the CDR3: TGTGCCACCCCAGCGGGAGGGCCGGCCTACAATGAGCAGTTCTTC. This gives the protein CATPAGGPAYNEQFF.

CDR3 bases: TGTGCCAGCTCACCACCCAACCCCAGTTACACTGAAGCTTTCTTT. It specifies CASSPPNPSYTEAFF. The chain employs TRBV18 and TRBJ1-1; no firm D call. The germline gives CDR1 KGHSH, CDR2 LQKENI. Deletions cut 0 bases from V and 3 bases from J, with 11 bases between. The CDR3 runs 15 residues. Looking up the rest from reference TRBV18 and TRBJ1-1 gives the full variable domain: NAGVMQNPRHLVRRRGQEARLRCSPMKGHSHVYWYRQLPEEGLKFMVYLQKENIIDESGMPKERFSAEFPKEGPSILRIQQVVRGDSAAYFCASSPPNPSYTEAFFGQGTRLTVV.

This chain links TRBV30 with TRBJ2-3; perhaps TRBD2 as D (5 bases). The CDR3 consists of 11 residues. Looked up from germline, CDR1 is GTSNPN and CDR2 is SVGIG (reference sequence). The V gene lost 5 bases and the J gene lost 11 bases, with 14 bases spanning the gap. The DNA of the CDR3 is TGTGCCTGGGAGACCGGGATATTGCAGTATTTT. Amino acids: CAWETGILQYF.

The chain is built from TRBV19 and TRBJ2-2; the match to TRBD1 covers 8 bases. This CDR3 has 15 residues. V shed 7 bases and J 6 bases; nucleotides not matched to a gene: 10. Per germline, CDR1 LNHDA and CDR2 SQIVND (reference sequence). CDR3 residues: CASTNRGKFAGELFF. Written as DNA, the CDR3 is TGTGCCAGTACCAACAGGGGGAAATTTGCCGGGGAGCTGTTTTTT.